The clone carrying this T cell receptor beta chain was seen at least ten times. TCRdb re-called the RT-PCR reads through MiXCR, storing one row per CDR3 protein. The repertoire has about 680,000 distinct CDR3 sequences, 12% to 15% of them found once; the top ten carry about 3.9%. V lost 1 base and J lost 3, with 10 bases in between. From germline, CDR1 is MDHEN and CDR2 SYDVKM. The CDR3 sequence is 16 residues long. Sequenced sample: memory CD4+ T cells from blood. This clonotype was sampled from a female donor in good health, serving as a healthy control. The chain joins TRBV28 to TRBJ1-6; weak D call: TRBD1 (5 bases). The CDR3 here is CASSLLGTSYNSPLHF. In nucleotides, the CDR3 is TGTGCCAGCAGTTTATTAGGGACGAGCTATAATTCACCCCTCCACTTT.